This T cell receptor (beta chain) was sequenced for a study of cytomegalovirus exposure and HLA in healthy donors. V was clipped by 6 bases and J by 5 bases, with 11 bases between them. The CDR3 has 13 amino acids. The germline CDR1 and CDR2 sequences are SGHNT and YENEEA. About this clone: Its target is unknown. The sample holds other DNA sequences that translate to the same CDR3.

Assay: immunoSEQ multiplex PCR; the TCRdb copy retains only in-frame clones and omits some. This table holds 200,000 or so clones, roughly 80% found once. Study-wide results and caveats: The study listed 150 to 200 cytomegalovirus-associated TCR beta chains. Generally TCR sequences proved uncommon, though certain public TCRs appeared in numerous donors.

The V call is TRBV11-3, the J call TRBJ2-1, with a weak D call TRBD1 (6 bases). This sequence was found in a man aged 18 to 35 in good health and CMV-seropositive. Input material: PBMCs. CDR3 residues: CASSLDRNNEQFF. In DNA, the CDR3 is TGTGCCAGCAGTCTGGACAGAAACAATGAGCAGTTCTTC.